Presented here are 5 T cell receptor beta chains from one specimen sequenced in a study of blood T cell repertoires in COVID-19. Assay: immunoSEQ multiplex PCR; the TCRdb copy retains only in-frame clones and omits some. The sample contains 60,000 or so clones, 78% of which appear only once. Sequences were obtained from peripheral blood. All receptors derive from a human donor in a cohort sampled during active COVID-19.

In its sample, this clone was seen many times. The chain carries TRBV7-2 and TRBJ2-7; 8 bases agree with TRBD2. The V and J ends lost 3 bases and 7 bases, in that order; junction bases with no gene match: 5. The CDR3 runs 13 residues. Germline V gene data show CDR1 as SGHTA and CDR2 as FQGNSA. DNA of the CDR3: TGTGCCAGCAGCTTTGGGGTAGCGGGAGAGCAGTACTTC. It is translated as CASSFGVAGEQYF.

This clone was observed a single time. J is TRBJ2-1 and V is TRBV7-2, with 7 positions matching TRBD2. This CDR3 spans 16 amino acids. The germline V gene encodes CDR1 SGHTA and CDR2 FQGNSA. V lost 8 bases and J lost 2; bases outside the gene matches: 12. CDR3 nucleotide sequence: TGTGCCAGCTCTCTAGGCGCTAGCGGTGCCTACAATGAGCAGTTCTTC. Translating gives CASSLGASGAYNEQFF.

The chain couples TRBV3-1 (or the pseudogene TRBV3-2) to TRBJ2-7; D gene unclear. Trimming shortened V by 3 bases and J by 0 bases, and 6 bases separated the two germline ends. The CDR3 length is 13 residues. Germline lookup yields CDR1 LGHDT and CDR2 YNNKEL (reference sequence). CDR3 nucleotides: TGTGCCAGCAGCCAGCGGAGCTCCTACGAGCAGTACTTC. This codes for CASSQRSSYEQYF.

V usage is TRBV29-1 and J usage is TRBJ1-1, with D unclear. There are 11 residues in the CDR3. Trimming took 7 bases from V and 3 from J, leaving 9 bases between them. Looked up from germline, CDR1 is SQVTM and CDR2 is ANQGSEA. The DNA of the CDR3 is TGCAGCGGCAGGATCGACACTGAAGCTTTCTTT. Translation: CSGRIDTEAFF.

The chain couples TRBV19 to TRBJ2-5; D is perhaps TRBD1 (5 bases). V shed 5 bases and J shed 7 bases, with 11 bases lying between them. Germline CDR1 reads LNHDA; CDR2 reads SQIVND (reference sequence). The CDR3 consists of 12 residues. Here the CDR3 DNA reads TGTGCCAGTAGTCGCCTCAGGGCGACCCAGTACTTC. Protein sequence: CASSRLRATQYF.